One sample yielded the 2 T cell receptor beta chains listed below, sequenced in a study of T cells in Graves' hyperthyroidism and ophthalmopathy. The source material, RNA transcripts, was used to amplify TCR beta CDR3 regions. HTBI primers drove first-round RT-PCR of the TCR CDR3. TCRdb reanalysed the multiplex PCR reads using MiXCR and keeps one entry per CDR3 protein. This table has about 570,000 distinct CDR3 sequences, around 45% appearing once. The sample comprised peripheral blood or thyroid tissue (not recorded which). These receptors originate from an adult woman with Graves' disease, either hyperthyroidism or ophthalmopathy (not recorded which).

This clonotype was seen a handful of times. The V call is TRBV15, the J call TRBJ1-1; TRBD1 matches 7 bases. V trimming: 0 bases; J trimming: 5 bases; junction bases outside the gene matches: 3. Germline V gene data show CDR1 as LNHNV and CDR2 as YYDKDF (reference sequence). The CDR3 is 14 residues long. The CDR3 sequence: CATSREVQGTEAFF. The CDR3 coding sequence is TGTGCCACCAGCAGAGAGGTACAGGGGACTGAAGCTTTCTTT.

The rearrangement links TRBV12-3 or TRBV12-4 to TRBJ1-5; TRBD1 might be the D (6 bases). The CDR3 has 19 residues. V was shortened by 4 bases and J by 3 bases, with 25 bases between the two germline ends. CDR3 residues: CASSYRVDPASDYNQPQHF. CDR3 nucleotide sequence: TGTGCCAGCAGTTACAGGGTGGATCCTGCCTCCGATTACAATCAGCCCCAGCATTTT.